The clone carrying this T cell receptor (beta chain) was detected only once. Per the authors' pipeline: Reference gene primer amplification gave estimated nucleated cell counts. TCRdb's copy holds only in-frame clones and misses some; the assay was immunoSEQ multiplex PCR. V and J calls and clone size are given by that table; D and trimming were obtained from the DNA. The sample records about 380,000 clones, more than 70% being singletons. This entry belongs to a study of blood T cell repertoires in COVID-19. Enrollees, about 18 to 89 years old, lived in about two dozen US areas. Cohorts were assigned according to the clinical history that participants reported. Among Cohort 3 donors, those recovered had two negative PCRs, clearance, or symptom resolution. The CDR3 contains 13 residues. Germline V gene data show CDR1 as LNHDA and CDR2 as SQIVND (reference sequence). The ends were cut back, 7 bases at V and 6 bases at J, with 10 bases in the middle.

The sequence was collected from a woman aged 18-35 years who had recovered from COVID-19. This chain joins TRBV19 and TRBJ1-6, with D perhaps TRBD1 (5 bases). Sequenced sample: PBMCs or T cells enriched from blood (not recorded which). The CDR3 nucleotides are TGTGCCAGTAAGGGGCTGGGTAATTCACCCCTCCACTTT. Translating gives CASKGLGNSPLHF.